A selection of T cell receptor beta chains follows, all from one sample in a study of T cells in Graves' hyperthyroidism and ophthalmopathy. TCRdb ran MiXCR on the multiplex PCR reads and lists one entry per CDR3 protein. Among a few hundred thousand distinct CDR3 sequences listed, more than 14% were seen once. The sequencing input was blood. These receptors came from a woman between 40 and 55 years old with Graves' hyperthyroidism that later progressed to Graves' ophthalmopathy. CDR3s include the opening cysteine and the closing phenylalanine or tryptophan. Fields, in order: J gene, V gene, clone size, D gene, CDR3 DNA, CDR3 protein. A D gene is named only where the DNA matches it firmly. Clone size appears in some rows only: once, few, many, or a class for an expanded clone.

>TRBJ2-7|TRBV13|many|TRBD2
TGTGCCAGCAGCCGCGGGAGGGCGGTTGAGCAGTACTTC
CASSRGRAVEQYF
>TRBJ2-7|TRBV20-1|many|TRBD2
TGCAGTGCCCTCAGGGAGGGGCTCCCCTACGAGCAGTACTTC
CSALREGLPYEQYF
>TRBJ1-3|TRBV30|.|.
TGTGCCTGGAGTGCGCGGCCCTGGATCTCTGGAAACACCATATATTTT
CAWSARPWISGNTIYF
>TRBJ2-7|TRBV2|many|.
TGTGCCAGCAGTGAACAAGGGTCCAAGCAGTACTTC
CASSEQGSKQYF
>TRBJ1-6|TRBV6-5|few|TRBD1
TGTGCCAGCAGTTACAAGAGCGGACAGGGAGCTCGGGGGAATAATTCACCCCTCCACTTT
CASSYKSGQGARGNNSPLHF
>TRBJ1-2|TRBV28|many|.
TGTGCCAGCATAAATTTCCCCTTTTGGCCCCTTCGCTATGGCTACACCTTC
CASINFPFWPLRYGYTF
>TRBJ2-7|TRBV10-2|many|.
TGCGCCAGTTGGCCCCATAGGGAGCAGTACTTC
CASWPHREQYF
>TRBJ1-1|TRBV18|many|.
TGTGCCAGCTCACCACTCAGCGGCACTGAAGCTTTCTTT
CASSPLSGTEAFF
>TRBJ2-3|TRBV6-1|.|.
TGTGCCAGCAGTGAGCGTGACAGATCTAATACGCAGTATTTT
CASSERDRSNTQYF
>TRBJ2-6|TRBV20-1|few|TRBD1
TGCAGTGCTAGAGATCGGGACAGGGGGGGCTCTGGGGCCAACGTCCTGACTTTC
CSARDRDRGGSGANVLTF
>TRBJ1-5|TRBV10-3|many|TRBD1
TGTGCCACCGCCGGGACAGATAGCAATCAGCCCCAGCATTTT
CATAGTDSNQPQHF
>TRBJ2-2|TRBV6-2/TRBV6-3|many|TRBD2
TGTGCCAGCAGAGACTGGCCTAGCGGGAAATCCGGGGAGCTGTTTTTT
CASRDWPSGKSGELFF
>TRBJ2-7|TRBV4-1|few|.
TGCGCCAGCAGCCAAGACCGGTACGAGCAGTACTTC
CASSQDRYEQYF
>TRBJ1-4|TRBV4-1|many|.
TGCGCCAGCAGCCAAGATAGAGAGGCGGGAATAAATGAAAAACTGTTTTTT
CASSQDREAGINEKLFF
>TRBJ2-3|TRBV3-1|many|TRBD2
TGTGCCAGCAGCCAAGATCCCAGCGGGAGAAGGACAGATACGCAGTATTTT
CASSQDPSGRRTDTQYF
>TRBJ1-1|TRBV5-6|.|.
TGTGCCAGCAGCTTCCGGCAGGGCAAAGGGAACACTGAAGCTTTCTTT
CASSFRQGKGNTEAFF
>TRBJ2-2|TRBV5-1|few|.
TGCGCCAGCAGCTTATTCTTAGGAGAAACCGGGGAGCTGTTTTTT
CASSLFLGETGELFF
>TRBJ2-7|TRBV20-1|many|.
TGCAGTGCTAGAGCCCTCCGGTTGCCCAACTACGAGCAGTACTTC
CSARALRLPNYEQYF